Described below is a single T cell receptor beta chain sequence and its context. Its antigen is as yet unknown. This entry is derived from a study of response to subunit inactivated influenza vaccine. From germline, CDR1 is SGDLS and CDR2 YYNGEE. The CDR3 sequence is 14 residues long. The J segment lost 7 bases and the V segment lost 1 base, leaving 4 bases of the junction unmatched. TCRdb itself ran the RT-PCR reads through MiXCR, one entry per CDR3 protein. The profile shows over 150,000 distinct CDR3 sequences, roughly 10% of them singletons. Notes on the study in general: Authors suggested that a seasonal influenza vaccination recruits few new T cells each time.

V is TRBV9 and J is TRBJ1-5, with TRBD1 matching 8 bases. The input for sequencing was CD8+ T cells sorted from PBMCs, taken less than 30 months after vaccination. The sequence derives from a man between 50 and 75 years old who received an inactivated influenza vaccine. In DNA, the CDR3 is TGTGCCAGCAGCGTATCAGGGGGCGGACAGCCCCAGCATTTT. Its protein is CASSVSGGGQPQHF.